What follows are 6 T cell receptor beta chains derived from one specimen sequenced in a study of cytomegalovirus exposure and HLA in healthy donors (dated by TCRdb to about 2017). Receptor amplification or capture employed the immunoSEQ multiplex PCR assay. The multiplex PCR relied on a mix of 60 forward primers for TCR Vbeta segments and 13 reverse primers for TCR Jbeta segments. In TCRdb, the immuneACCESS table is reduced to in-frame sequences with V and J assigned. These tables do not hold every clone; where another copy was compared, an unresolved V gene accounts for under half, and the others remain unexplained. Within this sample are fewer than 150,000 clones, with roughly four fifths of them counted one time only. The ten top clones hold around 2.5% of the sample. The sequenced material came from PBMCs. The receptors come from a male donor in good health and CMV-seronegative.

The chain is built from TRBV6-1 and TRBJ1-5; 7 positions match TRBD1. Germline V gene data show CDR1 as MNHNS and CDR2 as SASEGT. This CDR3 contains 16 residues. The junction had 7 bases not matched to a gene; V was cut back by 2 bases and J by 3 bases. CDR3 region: CASSEWAGGANQPQHF. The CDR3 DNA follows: TGTGCCAGCAGTGAATGGGCAGGGGGAGCCAATCAGCCCCAGCATTTT.

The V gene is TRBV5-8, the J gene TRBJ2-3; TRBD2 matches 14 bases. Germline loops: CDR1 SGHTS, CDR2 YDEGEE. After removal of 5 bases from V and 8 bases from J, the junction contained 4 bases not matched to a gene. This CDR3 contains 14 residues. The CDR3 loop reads CASSFGLAGGTQYF. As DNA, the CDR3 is TGTGCCAGCAGTTTCGGACTAGCGGGAGGTACGCAGTATTTT.

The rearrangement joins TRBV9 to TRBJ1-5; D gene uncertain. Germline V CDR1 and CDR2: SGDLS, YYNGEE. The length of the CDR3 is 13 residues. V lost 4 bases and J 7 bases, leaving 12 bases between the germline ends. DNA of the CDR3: TGTGCCAGCAGCACGACCGGAGCCCAGCCCCAGCATTTT. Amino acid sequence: CASSTTGAQPQHF.

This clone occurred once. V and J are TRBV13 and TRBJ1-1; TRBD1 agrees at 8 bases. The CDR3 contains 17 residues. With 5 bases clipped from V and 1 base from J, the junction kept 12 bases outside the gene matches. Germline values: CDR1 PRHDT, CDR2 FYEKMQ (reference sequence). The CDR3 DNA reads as TGTGCCAGCAGCGTTCAGGGGGCGGAATTTAGGAACACTGAAGCTTTCTTT. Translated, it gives CASSVQGAEFRNTEAFF. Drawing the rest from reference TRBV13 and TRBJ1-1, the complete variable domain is AAGVIQSPRHLIKEKRETATLKCYPIPRHDTVYWYQQGPGQDPQFLISFYEKMQSDKGSIPDRFSAQQFSDYHSELNMSSLELGDSALYFCASSVQGAEFRNTEAFFGQGTRLTVV.

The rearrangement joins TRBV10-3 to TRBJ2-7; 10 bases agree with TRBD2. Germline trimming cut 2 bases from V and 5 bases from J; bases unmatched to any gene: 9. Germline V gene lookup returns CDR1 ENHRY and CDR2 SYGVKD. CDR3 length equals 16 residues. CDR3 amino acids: CAISEVPSGSLNEQYF. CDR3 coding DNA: TGTGCCATCAGTGAGGTCCCTAGCGGGAGCCTAAACGAGCAGTACTTC.

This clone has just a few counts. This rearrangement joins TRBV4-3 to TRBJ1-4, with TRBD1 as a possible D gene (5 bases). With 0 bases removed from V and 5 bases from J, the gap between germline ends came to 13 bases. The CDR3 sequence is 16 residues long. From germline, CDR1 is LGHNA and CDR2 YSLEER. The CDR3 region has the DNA TGCGCCAGCAGCCAAGACGCGAGACAGAGGAATGAAAAACTGTTTTTT. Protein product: CASSQDARQRNEKLFF.